The T cell receptor (beta chain) described here comes from a study of blood T cell repertoires in COVID-19. Across the whole study: Some COVID-19 samples were acute and others convalescent; all came from the United States, Italy and Spain. T cells, B-cell-depleted T cells, or PBMCs supplied cDNA or gDNA.

V dropped 1 base and J dropped 0 bases, with 5 bases sitting between them. This CDR3 is 14 amino acids long. The germline gives CDR1 SGHNT, CDR2 YENEEA. Per the authors' pipeline: Counts of nucleated cells, estimated from reference gene primer amplification, were obtained. Using immunoSEQ multiplex PCR, the repertoire was profiled, and TCRdb retains in-frame clones only, with some absent. The V and J calls and clone size come from that table; D and trimming were worked out from the DNA. There are about 320,000 clones in the sample; around 88% occur only once, and 1.5% to 2% lies in the top ten. As regards this clone: Distinct nucleotide sequences in the sample also encode this CDR3.

The source is a woman aged 50 to 60 with acute or convalescent COVID-19. This rearrangement joins TRBV11-3 to TRBJ2-3; D unresolved. Source material: peripheral blood. As DNA, the CDR3 is TGTGCCAGCAGCTTAGGGGCTAGCACAGATACGCAGTATTTT. Encoded protein: CASSLGASTDTQYF.